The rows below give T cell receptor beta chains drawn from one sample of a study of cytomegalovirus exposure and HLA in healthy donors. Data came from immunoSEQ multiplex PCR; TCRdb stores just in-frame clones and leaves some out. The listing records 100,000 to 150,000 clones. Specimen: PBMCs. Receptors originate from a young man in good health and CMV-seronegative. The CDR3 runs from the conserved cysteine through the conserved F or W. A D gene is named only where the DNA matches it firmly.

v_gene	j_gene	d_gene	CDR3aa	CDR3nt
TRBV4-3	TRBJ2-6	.	CASSQDAGSGANVLTF	TGCGCCAGCAGCCAAGATGCGGGGTCTGGGGCCAACGTCCTGACTTTC
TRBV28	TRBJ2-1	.	CASSLWAQREFF	TGTGCCAGCAGTTTGTGGGCACAGAGGGAGTTCTTC
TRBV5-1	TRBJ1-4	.	CASSLGQDGEKLFF	TGCGCCAGCAGCTTGGGGCAGGATGGGGAAAAACTGTTTTTT
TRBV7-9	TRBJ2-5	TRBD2	CASSQGLAGARLWETQYF	TGTGCCAGCAGCCAGGGACTAGCGGGCGCTCGACTTTGGGAGACCCAGTACTTC
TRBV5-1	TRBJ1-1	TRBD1	CASSTEDRGMNTEAFF	TGCGCCAGCAGCACGGAGGACAGGGGCATGAACACTGAAGCTTTCTTT
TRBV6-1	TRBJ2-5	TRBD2	CASSEAPTSGSGVGETQYF	TGTGCCAGCAGTGAAGCTCCGACTAGCGGGAGCGGAGTCGGAGAGACCCAGTACTTC
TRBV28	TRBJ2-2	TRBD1	CASSLQGAVTGELFF	TGTGCCAGCAGTTTACAGGGGGCCGTAACCGGGGAGCTGTTTTTT
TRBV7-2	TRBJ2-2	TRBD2	CASSLWGGSTGELFF	TGTGCCAGCAGCTTATGGGGAGGGAGCACCGGGGAGCTGTTTTTT
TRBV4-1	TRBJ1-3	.	CASSQDLPRGKAGNTIYF	TGCGCCAGCAGCCAAGATCTTCCTAGGGGTAAAGCTGGAAACACCATATATTTT
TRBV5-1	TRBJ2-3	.	CASSLGLISTSTDAQYF	TGCGCCAGCAGCCTTGGCCTGATAAGTACTAGCACAGATGCGCAGTATTTT
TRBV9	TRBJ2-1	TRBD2	CASSAGLAGGNNEQFF	TGTGCCAGCAGCGCGGGACTAGCGGGAGGAAACAATGAGCAGTTCTTC
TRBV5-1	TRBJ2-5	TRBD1	CASSSFGQGQETQYF	TGCGCCAGCAGCTCCTTTGGACAGGGACAAGAGACCCAGTACTTC
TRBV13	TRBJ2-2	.	CASSPAGRTGTGELFF	TGTGCCAGCAGCCCGGCGGGCCGCACGGGAACCGGGGAGCTGTTTTTT
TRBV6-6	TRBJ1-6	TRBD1	CASSPGQGVGYSPLHF	TGTGCCAGCAGCCCCGGACAGGGGGTGGGGTATTCACCCCTCCACTTT
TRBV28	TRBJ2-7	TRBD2	CASRPLPLAGNKDEQYF	TGTGCCAGCAGACCCCTCCCCCTAGCGGGAAATAAGGACGAGCAGTACTTC
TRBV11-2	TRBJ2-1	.	CASSRYNEQFF	TGTGCCAGCAGCCGCTACAATGAGCAGTTCTTC
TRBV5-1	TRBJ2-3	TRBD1	CASSWQGQAGSTDTQYF	TGCGCCAGCAGCTGGCAGGGACAGGCGGGTAGTACAGATACGCAGTATTTT
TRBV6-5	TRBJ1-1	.	CASRGGENTEAFF	TGTGCCAGCAGAGGGGGGGAGAACACTGAAGCTTTCTTT
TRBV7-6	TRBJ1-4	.	CASSLNPGQGGEKLFF	TGTGCCAGCAGCTTAAACCCCGGGCAGGGAGGTGAAAAACTGTTTTTT
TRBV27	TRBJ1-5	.	CASSLQGSGQPQHF	TGTGCCAGCAGTTTGCAGGGTTCGGGTCAGCCCCAGCATTTT
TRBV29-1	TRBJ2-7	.	CSVGGSGREQYF	TGCAGCGTGGGTGGGAGTGGCAGGGAGCAGTACTTC
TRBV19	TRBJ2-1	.	CTFRGEQFF	TGCACGTTTCGGGGGGAGCAGTTCTTC
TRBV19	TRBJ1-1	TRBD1	CASSRQGDRAFF	TGTGCCAGTAGTCGACAGGGGGATCGAGCTTTCTTT
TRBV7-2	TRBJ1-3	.	CASSLAPSSGNTIYF	TGTGCCAGCAGCTTAGCCCCGAGCTCTGGAAACACCATATATTTT
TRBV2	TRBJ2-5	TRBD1	CASKPGQGVETQYF	TGTGCCAGCAAGCCGGGACAGGGAGTCGAGACCCAGTACTTC